The rows below give T cell receptor beta chains drawn from one sample of a study of response to subunit inactivated influenza vaccine. TCRdb reprocessed the RT-PCR reads via MiXCR and lists one record per CDR3 protein. The data contain roughly 780,000 distinct CDR3 sequences, under 20% of them singletons. The starting material was PBMCs from blood, obtained 4 to 6 days after vaccination. The receptors derive from a man aged 45-65 years who received an inactivated influenza vaccine. Each CDR3 is given with its conserved first and last residue. Fields, in order: J gene, D gene, clone size, V gene, CDR3 DNA, CDR3 protein. D genes are given only for firm matches. The listing skips clone size in some rows; elsewhere it reads once, few, many or a size class.

>TRBJ1-5|.|.|TRBV28
TGTGCCAGCAGTTTATTGGCCGGGCCTAGCAATCAGCCCCAGCATTTT
CASSLLAGPSNQPQHF
>TRBJ2-1|.|.|TRBV4-3
TGCGCCAGCAGCCCCCTTGTGGGGGGGCCAATCAACAATGAGCAGTTCTTC
CASSPLVGGPINNEQFF
>TRBJ2-1|TRBD2|.|TRBV27
TGTGCCAGCAGTCAAGCGGGGGTCTACAATGAGCAGTTCTTC
CASSQAGVYNEQFF
>TRBJ2-1|.|few|TRBV5-4
TGTGCCAGCAGCTCAACCGCTGGTGGCGGGCCGGAAGTATCCTACAATGAGCAGTTCTTC
CASSSTAGGGPEVSYNEQFF
>TRBJ1-5|TRBD1|.|TRBV29-1
TGCAGCGTTGCGCAGGGGGAGGATCAGCCCCAGCATTTT
CSVAQGEDQPQHF
>TRBJ2-5|TRBD2|many|TRBV10-3
TGTGCCATCAGTGCCGCCCCAGCGGGGGGCCTTGGGGAGACCCAGTACTTC
CAISAAPAGGLGETQYF
>TRBJ2-1|TRBD2|.|TRBV7-3
TGTGCCAGCAGCTTGTACCTAGCGGGAGTCGAGGGGAATGAGCAGTTCTTC
CASSLYLAGVEGNEQFF
>TRBJ2-3|.|.|TRBV10-3
TGTGCCATCAGAAACGGGGCAGATACGCAGTATTTT
CAIRNGADTQYF
>TRBJ2-1|.|.|TRBV7-9
TGTGCCAGCAGCTCAGAGGGGAGACTGGGTGAGCAGTTCTTC
CASSSEGRLGEQFF
>TRBJ2-1|.|.|TRBV9
TGTGCCAGCAGCGTAGCGGTGGTACAGTCCGTACAGAATGAGCAGTTCTTC
CASSVAVVQSVQNEQFF
>TRBJ2-1|TRBD2|many|TRBV20-1
TGCAGTGCTAGGGGGACTAGCGGGGAGCAGTTCTTC
CSARGTSGEQFF
>TRBJ1-1|.|.|TRBV6-1
TGTGCCAGCACCCTCGACAGACGGAGGACTGAAGCTTTCTTT
CASTLDRRRTEAFF
>TRBJ2-1|TRBD1|few|TRBV6-2/TRBV6-3
TGTGCCAGCAGTTACCAACGGACAGGGGGCAATGAGCAGTTCTTC
CASSYQRTGGNEQFF
>TRBJ2-1|.|.|TRBV5-1
TGCGCCAGCAGCCCCGGGACCGAGACTCCTTACAATGAGCAGTTCTTC
CASSPGTETPYNEQFF
>TRBJ2-1|TRBD1|medium-sized|TRBV28
TGTGCCAGCGCTTCGCTCGACAGGGTAAATGAGCAGTTCTTC
CASASLDRVNEQFF
>TRBJ2-2|.|.|TRBV7-6
TGTGCCAGCGGGGGGCCGTTTAGCGGGGAGCTGTTTTTT
CASGGPFSGELFF
>TRBJ2-2|.|few|TRBV4-2
TGTGCCAGCAGCCAAGCTTCCGAGGCGGGACCAAACACCGGGGAGCTGTTTTTT
CASSQASEAGPNTGELFF
>TRBJ2-6|.|few|TRBV5-1
TGCGCCAGCAGCAACGGCCCAGGGAATAACGTCCTGACTTTC
CASSNGPGNNVLTF
>TRBJ2-7|TRBD2|few|TRBV28
TGTGCCAGCAGTCCCGTTAGCGGGAAGTACGAGCAGTACTTC
CASSPVSGKYEQYF
>TRBJ2-1|.|.|TRBV29-1
TGCAGCGTTGGTGGGACTTACTACAATGAGCAGTTCTTC
CSVGGTYYNEQFF
>TRBJ1-5|.|few|TRBV6-1
TGTGCCAGCAGTGCTTCCCCTAGAGGACCCCAGCATTTT
CASSASPRGPQHF
>TRBJ2-5|TRBD1|few|TRBV24-1
TGTGCCACCAGTGATACAGGGGGCGAGGAGACCCAGTACTTC
CATSDTGGEETQYF
>TRBJ2-1|.|few|TRBV10-3
TGTGCCATCAGCAAGGACAGTGATCATGAGCAGTTCTTC
CAISKDSDHEQFF
>TRBJ2-1|.|few|TRBV6-1
TGTGCCAGCAGTCAGGGGGGGGAGCCGTACAATGAGCAGTTCTTC
CASSQGGEPYNEQFF
>TRBJ1-1|.|.|TRBV6-1
TGTGCCAGCAGTACCCCCCGGACCAGGAGCACTGAAGCTTTCTTT
CASSTPRTRSTEAFF
>TRBJ2-3|TRBD2|many|TRBV15
TGTGCCACCAGCAGAGACGGGGGGGGCACAGATACGCAGTATTTT
CATSRDGGGTDTQYF
>TRBJ2-4|.|few|TRBV7-2
TGTGCCAGCAGCCACTTCCCCCGGCCGGACAAAAACATTCAGTACTTC
CASSHFPRPDKNIQYF
>TRBJ2-7|TRBD2|few|TRBV10-3
TGTGCCATCAGTGAGACCACTAGCGGGAGGAGGCAGTACTTC
CAISETTSGRRQYF
>TRBJ2-7|.|.|TRBV10-3
TGTGCCATCAGTGCTATCGGGCAGGAAGGGGATCACGAGCAGTACTTC
CAISAIGQEGDHEQYF
>TRBJ1-4|TRBD1|.|TRBV4-3
TGCGCCAGCAGCCGGGACAGGGTTAATGAAAAACTGTTTTTT
CASSRDRVNEKLFF
>TRBJ1-4|.|.|TRBV7-9
TGTGCCAGCAGCTTAGATGGGAGGCCTGAAAAACTGTTTTTT
CASSLDGRPEKLFF
>TRBJ2-4|TRBD1|few|TRBV20-1
TGCAGTGCCTACCGGGACAGGGGCTACATTCAGTACTTC
CSAYRDRGYIQYF
>TRBJ2-7|.|few|TRBV4-3
TGCGCCAGCAGCCAAGTCTTGAAATTGGACAGATCCCTCTACGAGCAGTACTTC
CASSQVLKLDRSLYEQYF
>TRBJ2-6|.|.|TRBV28
TGTGCCAGCAGTTTGGGGGTTCCCTTTGGGGCCAACGTCCTGACTTTC
CASSLGVPFGANVLTF
>TRBJ2-3|.|few|TRBV5-1
TGCGCCAGCAGCTTGATGGGGGGAAACACAGATACGCAGTATTTT
CASSLMGGNTDTQYF
>TRBJ2-3|TRBD2|.|TRBV20-1
TGCAGTGCTAGAGTACCGGGACTAGCGGTCACAGATACGCAGTATTTT
CSARVPGLAVTDTQYF
>TRBJ2-5|TRBD2|.|TRBV7-8
TGTGCCAGCAGCTCGGAAGGACTAGCGGGGTTACAAGAGACCCAGTACTTC
CASSSEGLAGLQETQYF
>TRBJ2-1|.|.|TRBV12-3/TRBV12-4
TGTGCCAGCAGGCAGAATCTTCCGGATGAGCAGTTCTTC
CASRQNLPDEQFF
>TRBJ1-1|.|few|TRBV6-2/TRBV6-3
TGTGCCAGCAGTTACAAGCAGGGGAGAACTGAAGCTTTCTTT
CASSYKQGRTEAFF
>TRBJ1-5|.|few|TRBV10-3
TGTGCCATCAGGAGCGGGGATCAGCCCCAGCATTTT
CAIRSGDQPQHF
>TRBJ1-6|.|few|TRBV20-1
TGCAGTGCTAGAGTCTCCAGTGTCCCACCCCTCCACTTT
CSARVSSVPPLHF
>TRBJ2-7|TRBD2|.|TRBV20-1
TGCAGTGCTAGAAGGGGCGGGAGGGCCTACGAGCAGTACTTC
CSARRGGRAYEQYF
>TRBJ2-7|.|.|TRBV7-2
TGTGCCAGCAGCTTGGGACTGCAGAACTACGAGCAGTACTTC
CASSLGLQNYEQYF
>TRBJ1-1|.|few|TRBV7-6
TGTGCCAGCAGCTCGGGGGGGGACGGCACTGAAGCTTTCTTT
CASSSGGDGTEAFF
>TRBJ2-3|TRBD2|.|TRBV7-3
TGTGCCAGCAGCCTCCCCTTAGCGGGAGGGACAGATACGCAGTATTTT
CASSLPLAGGTDTQYF
>TRBJ2-5|.|.|TRBV3-1
TGTGCCAGCAGCCAAGACAATCCAGGAGTTGAGACCCAGTACTTC
CASSQDNPGVETQYF
>TRBJ1-1|.|few|TRBV28
TGTGCCAGCAGTTTATTGGGTCTGAACACTGAAGCTTTCTTT
CASSLLGLNTEAFF
>TRBJ1-5|.|few|TRBV12-3/TRBV12-4
TGTGCCAGCAGTTCCGAGAAGGGGGTTTCCTACGGTCAGCCCCAGCATTTT
CASSSEKGVSYGQPQHF
>TRBJ2-5|.|.|TRBV7-2
TGTGCCAGCAGCTCCAGTGGGGACTGGGAGACCCAGTACTTC
CASSSSGDWETQYF
>TRBJ1-2|.|few|TRBV27
TGTGCCAGCAAGGGGGATAGGGGGACCTATGGCTACACCTTC
CASKGDRGTYGYTF